This TCR beta chain is drawn from a study of T cell responses to AZD1222 COVID-19 vaccine. This CDR3 region has 16 residues. The germline V gene has CDR1 MGHDK and CDR2 SYGVNS. Germline trimming cut 3 bases from V and 0 bases from J; bases unmatched to any gene: 6. Libraries were prepared by immunoSEQ multiplex PCR; TCRdb keeps only in-frame clonotypes and omits some of them. The sample shows around 69,000 clones, about 83% of them seen only once. The origin of this receptor is an adult in good health. Material: peripheral blood, obtained on day 0 of AZD1222 vaccination. The chain carries TRBV25-1 and TRBJ2-3, with 7 bases identical to TRBD1. The CDR3 DNA is TGTGCCAGCAGTGATCCCGTGACAGGGAGCACAGATACGCAGTATTTT. Translating it yields CASSDPVTGSTDTQYF.